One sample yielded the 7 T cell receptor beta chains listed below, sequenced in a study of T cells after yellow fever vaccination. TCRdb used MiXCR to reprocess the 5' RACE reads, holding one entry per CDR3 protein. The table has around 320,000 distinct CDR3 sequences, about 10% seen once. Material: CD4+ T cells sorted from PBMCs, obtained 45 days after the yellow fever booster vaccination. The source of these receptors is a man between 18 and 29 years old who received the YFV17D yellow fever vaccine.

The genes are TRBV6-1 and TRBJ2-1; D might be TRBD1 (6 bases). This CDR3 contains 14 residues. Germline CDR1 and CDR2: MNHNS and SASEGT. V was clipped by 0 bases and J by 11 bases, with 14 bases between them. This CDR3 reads CASSEAGQVIKQFF. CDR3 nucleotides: TGTGCCAGCAGTGAAGCGGGACAAGTAATCAAGCAGTTCTTC.

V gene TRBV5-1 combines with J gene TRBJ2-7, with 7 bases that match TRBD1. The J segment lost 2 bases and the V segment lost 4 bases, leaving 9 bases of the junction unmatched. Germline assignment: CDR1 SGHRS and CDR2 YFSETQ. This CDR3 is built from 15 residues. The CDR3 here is CASSVLKGATYEQYF. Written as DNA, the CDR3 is TGCGCCAGCAGCGTACTAAAGGGGGCAACCTACGAGCAGTACTTC.

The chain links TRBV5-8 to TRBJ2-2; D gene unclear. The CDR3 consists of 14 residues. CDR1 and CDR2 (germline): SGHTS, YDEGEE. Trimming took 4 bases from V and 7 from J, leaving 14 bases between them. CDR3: CASSGKDPVGELFF. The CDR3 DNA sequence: TGTGCCAGCAGCGGAAAGGACCCAGTCGGGGAGCTGTTTTTT.

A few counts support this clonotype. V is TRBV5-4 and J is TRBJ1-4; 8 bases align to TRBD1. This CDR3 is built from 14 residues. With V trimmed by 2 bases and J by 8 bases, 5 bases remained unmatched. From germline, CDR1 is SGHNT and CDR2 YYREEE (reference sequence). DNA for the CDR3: TGTGCCAGCAGCTTACAGGGGGATGGAGAAAAACTGTTTTTT. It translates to CASSLQGDGEKLFF.

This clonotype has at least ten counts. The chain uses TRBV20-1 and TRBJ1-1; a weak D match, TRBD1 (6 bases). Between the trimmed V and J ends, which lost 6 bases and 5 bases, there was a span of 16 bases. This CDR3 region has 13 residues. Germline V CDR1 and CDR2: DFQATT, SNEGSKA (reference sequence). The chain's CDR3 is CSAPDRRMTEAFF. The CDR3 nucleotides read TGCAGTGCCCCCGACAGGAGGATGACTGAAGCTTTCTTT.

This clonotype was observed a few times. The CDR3 here is CASSPGDYTEAFF. CDR3 nucleotide sequence: TGTGCCAGCTCACCGGGGGATTACACTGAAGCTTTCTTT. This chain links TRBV18 with TRBJ1-1, with TRBD1 as a possible D gene (5 bases). CDR3 size: 13 residues. The ends were cut back, 3 bases at V and 3 bases at J, with 8 bases in the middle. CDR1 and CDR2 (germline): KGHSH, LQKENI.

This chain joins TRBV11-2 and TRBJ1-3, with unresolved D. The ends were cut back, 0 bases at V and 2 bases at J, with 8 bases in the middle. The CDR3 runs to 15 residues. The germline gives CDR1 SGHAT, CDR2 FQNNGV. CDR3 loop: CASSLDQLAGNTIYF. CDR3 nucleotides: TGTGCCAGCAGCTTAGATCAGTTGGCTGGAAACACCATATATTTT. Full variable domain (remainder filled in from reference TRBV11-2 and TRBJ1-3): EAGVAQSPRYKIIEKRQSVAFWCNPISGHATLYWYQQILGQGPKLLIQFQNNGVVDDSQLPKDRFSAERLKGVDSTLKIQPAKLEDSAVYLCASSLDQLAGNTIYFGEGSWLTVV.